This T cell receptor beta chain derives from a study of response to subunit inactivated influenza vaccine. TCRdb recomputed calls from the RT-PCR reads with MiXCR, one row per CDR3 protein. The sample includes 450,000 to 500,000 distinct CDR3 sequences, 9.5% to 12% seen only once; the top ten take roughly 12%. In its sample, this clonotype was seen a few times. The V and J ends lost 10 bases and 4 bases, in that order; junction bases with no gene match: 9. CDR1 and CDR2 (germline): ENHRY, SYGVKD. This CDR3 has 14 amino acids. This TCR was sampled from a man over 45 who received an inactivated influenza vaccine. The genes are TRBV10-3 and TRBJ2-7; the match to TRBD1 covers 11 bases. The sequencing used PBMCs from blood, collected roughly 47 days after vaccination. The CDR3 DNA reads TGTGCCAGCGCCTCCCGGGACAGGGGGTACGAGCAGTACTTC. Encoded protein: CASASRDRGYEQYF.